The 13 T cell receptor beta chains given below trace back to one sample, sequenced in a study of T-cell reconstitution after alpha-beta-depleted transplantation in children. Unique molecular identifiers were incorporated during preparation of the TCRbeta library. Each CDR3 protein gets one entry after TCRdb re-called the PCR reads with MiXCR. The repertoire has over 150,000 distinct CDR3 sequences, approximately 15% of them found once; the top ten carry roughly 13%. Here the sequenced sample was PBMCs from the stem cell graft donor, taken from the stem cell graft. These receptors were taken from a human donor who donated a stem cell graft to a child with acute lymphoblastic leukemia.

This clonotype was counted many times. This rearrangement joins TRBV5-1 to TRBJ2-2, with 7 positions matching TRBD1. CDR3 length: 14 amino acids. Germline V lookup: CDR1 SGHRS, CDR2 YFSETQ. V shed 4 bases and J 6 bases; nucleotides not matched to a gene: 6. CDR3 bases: TGCGCCAGCAGCCCAACAGGGGAAGCCGGGGAGCTGTTTTTT. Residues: CASSPTGEAGELFF.

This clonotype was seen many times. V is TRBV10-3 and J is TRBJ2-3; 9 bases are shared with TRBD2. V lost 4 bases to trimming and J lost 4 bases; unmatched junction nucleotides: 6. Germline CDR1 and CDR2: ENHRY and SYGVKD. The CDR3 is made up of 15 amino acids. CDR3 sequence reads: CAISGLAGSADTQYF. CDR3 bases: TGTGCCATCAGTGGCCTAGCGGGAAGTGCAGATACGCAGTATTTT.

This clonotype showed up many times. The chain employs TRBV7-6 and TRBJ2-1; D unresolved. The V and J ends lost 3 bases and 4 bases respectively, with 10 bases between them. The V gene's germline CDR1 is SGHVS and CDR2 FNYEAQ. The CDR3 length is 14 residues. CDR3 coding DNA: TGTGCCAGCAGCTTGATCGGGCCATACAATGAGCAGTTCTTC. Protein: CASSLIGPYNEQFF.

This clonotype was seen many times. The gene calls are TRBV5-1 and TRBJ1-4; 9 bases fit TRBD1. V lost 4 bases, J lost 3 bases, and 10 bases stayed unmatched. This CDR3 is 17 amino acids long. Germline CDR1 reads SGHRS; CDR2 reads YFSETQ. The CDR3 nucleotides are TGCGCCAGCAGCCCCGTGACGGGACAGGGACCTAATGAAAAACTGTTTTTT. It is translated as CASSPVTGQGPNEKLFF.

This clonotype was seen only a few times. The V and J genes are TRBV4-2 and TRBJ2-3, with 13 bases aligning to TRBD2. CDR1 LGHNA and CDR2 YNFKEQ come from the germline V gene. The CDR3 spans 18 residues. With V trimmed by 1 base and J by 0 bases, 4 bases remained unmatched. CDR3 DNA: TGTGCCAGCAGCCAAGTCCCGGGACTAGCGGGGAGCACAGATACGCAGTATTTT. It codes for CASSQVPGLAGSTDTQYF.

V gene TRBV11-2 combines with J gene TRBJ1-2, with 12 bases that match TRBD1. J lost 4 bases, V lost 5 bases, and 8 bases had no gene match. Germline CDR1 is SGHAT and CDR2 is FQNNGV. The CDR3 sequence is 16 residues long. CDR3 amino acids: CASSPGTGGGSYGYTF. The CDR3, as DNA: TGTGCCAGCAGCCCTGGGACAGGGGGCGGAAGCTATGGCTACACCTTC.

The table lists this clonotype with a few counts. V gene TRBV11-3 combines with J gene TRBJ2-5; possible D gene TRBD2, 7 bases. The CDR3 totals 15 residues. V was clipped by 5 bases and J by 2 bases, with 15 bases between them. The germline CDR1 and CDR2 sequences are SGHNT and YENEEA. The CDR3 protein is CASSRGAGIQETQYF. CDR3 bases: TGTGCCAGCAGCCGGGGGGCAGGGATACAAGAGACCCAGTACTTC.

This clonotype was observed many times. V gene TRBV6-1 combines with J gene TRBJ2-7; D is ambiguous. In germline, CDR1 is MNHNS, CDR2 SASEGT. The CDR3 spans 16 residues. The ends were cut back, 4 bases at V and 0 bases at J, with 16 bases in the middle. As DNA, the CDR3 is TGTGCCAGCAGTGGACCCCGCGCGGCTAGCTCCTACGAGCAGTACTTC. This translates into CASSGPRAASSYEQYF.

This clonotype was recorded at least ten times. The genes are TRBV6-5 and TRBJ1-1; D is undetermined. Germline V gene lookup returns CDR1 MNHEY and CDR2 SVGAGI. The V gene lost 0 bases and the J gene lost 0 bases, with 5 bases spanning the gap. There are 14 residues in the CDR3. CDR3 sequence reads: CASSYSYLNTEAFF. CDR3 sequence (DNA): TGTGCCAGCAGTTACTCGTACTTGAACACTGAAGCTTTCTTT.

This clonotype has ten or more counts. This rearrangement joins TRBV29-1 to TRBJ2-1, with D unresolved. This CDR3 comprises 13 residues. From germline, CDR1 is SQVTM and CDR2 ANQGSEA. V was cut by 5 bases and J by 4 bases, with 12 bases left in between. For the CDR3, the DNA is TGCAGCGTTTCCCCTACAGCATACAATGAGCAGTTCTTC. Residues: CSVSPTAYNEQFF.

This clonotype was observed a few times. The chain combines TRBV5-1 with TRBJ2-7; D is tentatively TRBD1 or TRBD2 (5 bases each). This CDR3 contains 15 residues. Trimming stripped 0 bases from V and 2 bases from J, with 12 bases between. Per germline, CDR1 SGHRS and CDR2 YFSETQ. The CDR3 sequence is CASSLGRDRPYEQYF. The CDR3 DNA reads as TGCGCCAGCAGCTTGGGTAGGGACCGCCCCTACGAGCAGTACTTC.

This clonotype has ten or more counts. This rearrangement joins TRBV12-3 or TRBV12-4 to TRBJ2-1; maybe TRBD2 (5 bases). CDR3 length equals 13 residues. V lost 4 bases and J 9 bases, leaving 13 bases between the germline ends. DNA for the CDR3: TGTGCCAGCAGTTCTTCACGGGGTAGTGAGCAGTTCTTC. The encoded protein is CASSSSRGSEQFF.

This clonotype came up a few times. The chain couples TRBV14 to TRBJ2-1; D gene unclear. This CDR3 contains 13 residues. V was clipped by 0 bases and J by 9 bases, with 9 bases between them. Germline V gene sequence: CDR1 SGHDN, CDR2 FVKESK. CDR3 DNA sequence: TGTGCCAGCAGCCAAGAGTGGGTTACTGAGCAGTTCTTC. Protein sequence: CASSQEWVTEQFF. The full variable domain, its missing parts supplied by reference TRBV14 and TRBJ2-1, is EAGVTQFPSHSVIEKGQTVTLRCDPISGHDNLYWYRRVMGKEIKFLLHFVKESKQDESGMPNNRFLAERTGGTYSTLKVQPAELEDSGVYFCASSQEWVTEQFFGPGTRLTVL.